These 13 T cell receptor beta chains share one sample of origin, sequenced in a study of post-analysis software for immune sequencing data. Study results and limitations: When patients were compared with controls, a handful of TRBV segments were more frequent, TRBV5-6, TRBV5-1 and TRBV20-1 among them.

Libraries were made from TCR beta cDNA, and they carried unique molecular identifiers. TCRdb ran MiXCR on the PCR reads and lists one entry per CDR3 protein. The profile shows about 760,000 distinct CDR3 sequences, 25% to 30% of them singletons. Their specific antigens are unknown. The sample taken for sequencing was blood. The receptors stem from a girl between 5 and 17 years old with multiple sclerosis.

This rearrangement joins TRBV11-2 to TRBJ1-1; D is unclear. In germline, CDR1 is SGHAT, CDR2 FQNNGV. The CDR3 contains 14 residues. V lost 4 bases, J lost 5 bases, and 14 bases lay in between. The CDR3 coding sequence is TGTGCCAGCAGCTCCCTCATTCTAGGGACTGAAGCTTTCTTT. Its translation is CASSSLILGTEAFF.

J is TRBJ2-3 and V is TRBV20-1, with 7 positions matching TRBD2. The length of the CDR3 is 15 residues. V gave up 3 bases and J gave up 2 bases; unmatched junction bases: 8. Germline CDR1 and CDR2: DFQATT and SNEGSKA (reference sequence). CDR3 nucleotide sequence: TGCAGTGCTAGCACCGCTAGCGGATTCACAGATACGCAGTATTTT. It translates to CSASTASGFTDTQYF.

V gene TRBV6-2 or TRBV6-3 combines with J gene TRBJ2-3; TRBD1 is a possible D gene (6 bases). This CDR3 is 15 amino acids long. Germline V gene lookup returns CDR1 MNHEY and CDR2 SVGEGT. The V gene lost 1 base and the J gene lost 2 bases, with 10 bases spanning the gap. The CDR3 here is CASSYLGGPTDTQYF. CDR3 bases: TGTGCCAGCAGTTACTTAGGGGGTCCCACAGATACGCAGTATTTT.

The chain employs TRBV20-1 and TRBJ1-2; D is unresolved. V lost 0 bases and J lost 5, with 7 bases in between. Germline V gene sequence: CDR1 DFQATT, CDR2 SNEGSKA (reference sequence). CDR3 size: 12 residues. CDR3 sequence: CSARDAGYGYTF. As DNA, the CDR3 is TGCAGTGCTAGAGATGCGGGTTATGGCTACACCTTC.

The gene calls are TRBV9 and TRBJ2-3; D gene uncertain. Trimming removed 0 bases from V and 2 bases from J, with 10 bases in between. Germline V gives CDR1 SGDLS, CDR2 YYNGEE. The CDR3 has 15 residues. The CDR3 is CASSVGRTATDTQYF. As DNA, the CDR3 is TGTGCCAGCAGCGTAGGAAGAACAGCCACAGATACGCAGTATTTT.

The rearrangement uses TRBV6-1 and TRBJ2-6; D is possibly TRBD1 or TRBD2 (5 bases each). V was shortened by 6 bases and J by 2 bases, with 20 bases between the two germline ends. The CDR3 totals 18 residues. Germline CDR1 reads MNHNS; CDR2 reads SASEGT. CDR3 loop: CASRSPTEGKTGANVLTF. In nucleotides, the CDR3 is TGTGCCAGCAGATCCCCGACCGAGGGGAAAACTGGGGCCAACGTCCTGACTTTC.

This clonotype was counted only a few times. J is TRBJ2-1 and V is TRBV28; D not certain. This CDR3 region has 14 residues. The germline CDR1 and CDR2 sequences are MDHEN and SYDVKM. Trimming stripped 4 bases from V and 8 bases from J, with 15 bases between. The CDR3 sequence: CASSSSSGHDEQFF. The CDR3 region has the DNA TGTGCCAGCAGTTCCTCCTCGGGTCACGATGAGCAGTTCTTC. The complete variable domain, with remaining parts taken from reference TRBV28 and TRBJ2-1, reads DVKVTQSSRYLVKRTGEKVFLECVQDMDHENMFWYRQDPGLGLRLIYFSYDVKMKEKGDIPEGYSVSREKKERFSLILESASTNQTSMYLCASSSSSGHDEQFFGPGTRLTVL.

This clonotype was seen ten or more times. Here the CDR3 DNA reads TGTGCCAGCAGCTCGCGGTCCCAAGAGACCCAGTACTTC. Its translation: CASSSRSQETQYF. The chain links TRBV7-2 to TRBJ2-5; D is unclear. V was shortened by 4 bases and J by 1 base, with 7 bases between the two germline ends. The CDR3 length is 13 residues. The germline gives CDR1 SGHTA, CDR2 FQGNSA. The variable domain in full, completed from reference TRBV7-2 and TRBJ2-5, reads GAGVSQSPSNKVTEKGKDVELRCDPISGHTALYWYRQSLGQGLEFLIYFQGNSAPDKSGLPSDRFSAERTGGSVSTLTIQRTQQEDSAVYLCASSSRSQETQYFGPGTRLLVL.

The genes are TRBV3-1 and TRBJ2-7; D gene ambiguous. The V gene lost 1 base and the J gene lost 5 bases, with 9 bases spanning the gap. Germline V gene data show CDR1 as LGHDT and CDR2 as YNNKEL (reference sequence). This CDR3 is 13 amino acids long. The DNA of the CDR3 is TGTGCCAGCAGCCAAGGAGGTGTGAACGAGCAGTACTTC. Translation: CASSQGGVNEQYF.

This clonotype showed up just a few times. This sequence joins TRBV5-1 and TRBJ2-3, with D possibly TRBD1 on 6 matching bases. The CDR3 is made up of 13 amino acids. Germline V gene sequence: CDR1 SGHRS, CDR2 YFSETQ. Trimming took off 2 bases at V and 6 bases at J, with 10 bases between the two ends. The CDR3 reads CASSFTGSDTQYF. In DNA form, the CDR3 reads TGCGCCAGCAGCTTTACAGGGTCCGATACGCAGTATTTT.

The chain links TRBV5-1 to TRBJ1-1, with a tentative D call TRBD1 (5 bases). Per germline, CDR1 SGHRS and CDR2 YFSETQ. V lost 1 base, J lost 5 bases, and 15 bases lay in between. The CDR3 length is 15 residues. The CDR3 is CASSLMVGRETEAFF. The CDR3 DNA follows: TGCGCCAGCAGCTTGATGGTGGGGCGGGAGACTGAAGCTTTCTTT.

Comment on this clonotype: Germline is not matched at one junction end, which may reflect a read error. The genes are TRBV12-3 or TRBV12-4 and TRBJ2-3; tentative D call: TRBD2 (6 bases). The CDR3 consists of 16 residues. CDR3 loop: CAGSLDAGEDTDTQYF. CDR3 nucleotide sequence: TGTGCCGGCAGTTTAGACGCCGGGGAGGACACAGATACGCAGTATTTT.

The rearrangement links TRBV7-9 to TRBJ2-3, with D unclear. There are 14 residues in the CDR3. V dropped 5 bases and J dropped 4 bases, with 13 bases sitting between them. The germline V gene has CDR1 SEHNR and CDR2 FQNEAQ (reference sequence). The CDR3 DNA reads TGTGCCAGCAGCCCCAGCGTGGTTTCAGATACGCAGTATTTT. Its protein is CASSPSVVSDTQYF.